This section outlines one T cell receptor (beta chain) sequence together with its context. The record originates from a study of brain metastases from non-small cell lung cancer. Clones were sequenced by immunoSEQ multiplex PCR, and TCRdb holds only the in-frame ones, with some missing. This table holds more than 3,000 clones, about 90% found once. This CDR3 is built from 15 residues. J was trimmed by 1 base and V by 8 bases; bases with no gene match: 7. The germline gives CDR1 ENHRY, CDR2 SYGVKD. This clonotype was obtained from a donor aged 40 or over with non-small cell lung cancer. The chain uses TRBV10-3 and TRBJ2-7, with 11 bases that match TRBD2. What was sequenced was primary lung tumor tissue. The CDR3, as DNA: TGTGCCATCGGTTTCCTAGCGGGAGGATCCTACGAGCAGTACTTC. Residues: CAIGFLAGGSYEQYF.